Included here is one T cell receptor (beta chain) sequence, with context. Clones were sequenced by immunoSEQ multiplex PCR, and TCRdb holds only the in-frame ones, with some missing. This sample has around 31,000 clones, with 80% to 90% found just once. The source of the sample is a study of OX40 agonist ivuxolimab in advanced cancers. The ends lost 8 bases at V and 9 bases at J; junction bases unmatched: 7. The CDR3 consists of 13 residues. Germline V gives CDR1 SEHNR, CDR2 FQNEAQ (reference sequence). Patients who had autoimmune disease history or got systemic immunosuppression were left out. The receptor was derived from an adult with an advanced solid tumor such as melanoma, head and neck, liver or kidney cancer. The chain combines TRBV7-9 with TRBJ2-1; TRBD2 aligns across 10 bases. Source: CD4+ or CD8+ T cells sorted from blood, taken in a trial of the OX40 agonist ivuxolimab. CDR3 amino acids: CASVPSGGREQFF. CDR3 in DNA: TGTGCCAGCGTCCCTAGCGGGGGTCGTGAGCAGTTCTTC.